This T cell receptor (beta chain) was documented in a study of CD8+ T cells in alopecia areata. Study in general: After 6 to 18 months of tofacitinib, follow-up continued 6 months off drug. Findings of the study overall: Normal skin's resident alphabeta T cells are also sequenced in scalp samples. Relative to normal scalp, lesional scalp, especially alopecia totalis/universalis, showed higher clonality.

Per germline, CDR1 MNHEY and CDR2 SVGAGI. CDR3 length equals 13 residues. The V end was cut by 7 bases, the J end by 6 bases, with 12 bases between. Notes on this clone: Its antigen is currently unknown.

PBMCs were stained for CD3, CD4 and CD8, and CD4+ and CD8+ T cells were sorted. Extracted RNA was reverse transcribed into cDNA, the sequencing template. Sequencing used immunoSEQ multiplex PCR; TCRdb keeps in-frame clones, though not all of them. There are about 150,000 clones in the sample; around 55% occur only once, and just under 20% lies in the top ten. The TCR originated in a human donor with alopecia areata. J is TRBJ2-2 and V is TRBV6-5; D is unclear. Sequences were derived from CD8+ T cells sorted from blood, sampled at week 0. The CDR3 is CASTSTFAGELFF. The DNA for the CDR3 is TGTGCCAGCACTTCCACCTTTGCCGGGGAGCTGTTTTTT.